Judged by abundance, the clone carrying this TCR beta chain is medium-sized (0.01 to 0.1%). Its antigen remains unknown. The record originates from a study of naive and memory T cell subsets. Study conclusions and caveats: Activation and differentiation may alter RNA-based TCR counts.

An equimolar mix of two oligonucleotides served as the beta constant-region primer for TRBC1 and TRBC2. Nested alpha and beta constant-region primers with the SP2 primer drove four PCR rounds on ligated cDNA. A single record per CDR3 protein comes from TCRdb applying MiXCR to the UMI-ligation and nested PCR reads. The sample contains 4,000 to 5,000 distinct CDR3 sequences, less than 5.5% of which appear only once. The sequence derives from a human donor in good health. The sample comprised effector memory CD8+ T cells from blood. The sample's subset: effector memory, CD45RA- CD27-.

The CDR3 region has the DNA TGTGCCAGCAGTGACGGGGGCTCTGGGGCCAACGTCCTGACTTTC. It is translated as CASSDGGSGANVLTF. The chain employs TRBV6-4 and TRBJ2-6; D tentatively fits TRBD1 or TRBD2 (5 bases each). V lost 2 bases to trimming and J lost 0 bases, with 5 bases between them. The germline V gene encodes CDR1 MRHNA and CDR2 SNTAGT. The CDR3 runs 15 residues.